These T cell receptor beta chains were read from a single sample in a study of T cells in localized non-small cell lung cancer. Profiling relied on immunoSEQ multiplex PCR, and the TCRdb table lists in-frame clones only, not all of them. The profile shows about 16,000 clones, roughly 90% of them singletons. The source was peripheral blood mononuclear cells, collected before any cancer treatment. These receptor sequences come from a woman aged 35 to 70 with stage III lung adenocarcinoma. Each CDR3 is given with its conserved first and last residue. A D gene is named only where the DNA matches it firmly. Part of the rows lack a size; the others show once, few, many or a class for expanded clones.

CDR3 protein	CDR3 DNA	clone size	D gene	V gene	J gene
CAWGLQNTGELFF	TGTGCCTGGGGACTCCAAAACACCGGGGAGCTGTTTTTT	-	-	TRBV30	TRBJ2-2
CASSFGTSGRWADTQYF	TGTGCCAGCAGCTTTGGGACTAGCGGGAGGTGGGCAGATACGCAGTATTTT	-	TRBD2	TRBV7-2	TRBJ2-3
CASSLHPGGGLNTGELFF	TGTGCCAGCAGCTTACACCCAGGGGGCGGTCTGAATACCGGGGAGCTGTTTTTT	-	TRBD1	TRBV13	TRBJ2-2
CASSPDGGRPYEQYF	TGTGCCAGCAGCCCCGACGGGGGGCGACCTTACGAGCAGTACTTC	-	-	TRBV7-2	TRBJ2-7
CASSLGQVGTEAFF	TGTGCCAGCAGTTTGGGACAGGTTGGCACTGAAGCTTTCTTT	-	TRBD1	TRBV6-5	TRBJ1-1
CASSLAGGVDGYTF	TGTGCCAGCAGCTTAGCGGGCGGGGTGGACGGCTACACCTTC	-	-	TRBV7-9	TRBJ1-2
CASSRSYNSPLHF	TGTGCCAGCAGTCGTTCTTATAATTCACCCCTCCACTTT	-	-	TRBV6-5	TRBJ1-6
CASSLEVGSGNTIYF	TGTGCCAGCAGCTTAGAGGTCGGCTCTGGAAACACCATATATTTT	-	-	TRBV7-6	TRBJ1-3
CASSPPTGINYGYTF	TGTGCCAGCTCACCACCGACGGGGATCAACTATGGCTACACCTTC	few	-	TRBV18	TRBJ1-2
CASSASRPPRLYGYTF	TGTGCCAGCAGTGCCTCCCGCCCCCCCCGACTCTATGGCTACACCTTC	few	-	TRBV6-1	TRBJ1-2
CASSLSRGAAGYTF	TGTGCCAGCAGTTTATCGCGGGGGGCGGCTGGCTACACCTTC	-	-	TRBV7-9	TRBJ1-2
CASLLAGPLATQYF	TGTGCCAGCCTACTAGCGGGCCCGCTAGCGACCCAGTACTTC	-	TRBD2	TRBV2	TRBJ2-5
CASSLVVLTSGYEQYF	TGTGCCAGCAGCTTGGTTGTCCTAACCTCGGGCTACGAGCAGTACTTC	-	-	TRBV5-6	TRBJ2-7
CASRSGTTGELFF	TGTGCCAGCAGGAGCGGGACCACCGGGGAGCTGTTTTTT	-	TRBD2	TRBV6-5	TRBJ2-2
CASSLNPGEETQYF	TGCGCCAGCAGCTTGAATCCAGGGGAAGAGACCCAGTACTTC	-	-	TRBV5-1	TRBJ2-5
CASSYTGQGDGYTF	TGTGCCAGCAGTTATACCGGGCAGGGCGATGGCTACACCTTC	once	-	TRBV6-5	TRBJ1-2